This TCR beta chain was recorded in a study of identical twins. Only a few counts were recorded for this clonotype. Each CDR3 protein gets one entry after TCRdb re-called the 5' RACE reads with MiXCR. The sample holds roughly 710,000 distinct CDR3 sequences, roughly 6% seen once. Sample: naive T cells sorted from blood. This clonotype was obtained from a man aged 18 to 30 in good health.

CDR3 loop: CASSANSAGELFF. In DNA form, the CDR3 reads TGTGCCAGCAGTGCGAACTCGGCCGGGGAGCTGTTTTTT. The J gene is TRBJ2-2, the V gene TRBV6-1; no reliable D call. The germline V gene encodes CDR1 MNHNS and CDR2 SASEGT. The CDR3 runs to 13 residues. Trimming removed 4 bases from V and 6 bases from J, with 9 bases in between.